The 2 T cell receptor beta chains below all came from one sample that was sequenced in a study of T cell changes during pregnancy in multiple sclerosis. The assay was immunoSEQ multiplex PCR, and TCRdb's table has in-frame clones only and misses some. The sample has more than 30,000 clones, about 92% seen once. This material consisted of CD8+ T cells from peripheral blood mononuclear cells, taken in the third trimester of pregnancy. These receptors came from a female donor with multiple sclerosis, enrolled in a pregnancy study.

This CDR3 is CASSLRGIPDNEQFF. The DNA of the CDR3 is TGTGCCAGCAGCTTAAGGGGGATTCCCGACAATGAGCAGTTCTTC. The J gene is TRBJ2-1, the V gene TRBV13, with a possible D match to TRBD1 (6 bases). Germline V gene sequence: CDR1 PRHDT, CDR2 FYEKMQ (reference sequence). The CDR3 covers 15 residues. V lost 2 bases to trimming and J lost 5 bases, with 13 bases between them.

The chain recombines TRBV5-6 with TRBJ1-4, with a possible D match to TRBD1 (5 bases). Trimming shortened V by 3 bases and J by 8 bases, and 14 bases separated the two germline ends. CDR3 size: 14 residues. Per germline, CDR1 SGHDT and CDR2 YYEEEE. The CDR3 DNA reads as TGTGCCAGCAGCTCGGGGCTGGAGGGCGAAAAACTGTTTTTT. It codes for CASSSGLEGEKLFF.